The 15 T cell receptor beta chains below come from one sample, sequenced in a study of response to subunit inactivated influenza vaccine. TCRdb re-analysed the RT-PCR reads in MiXCR, keeping a single row per CDR3 protein. The profile shows about 310,000 distinct CDR3 sequences, about 20% of them singletons. Specimen: PBMCs from blood, collected about 20 months after vaccination. All receptors come from a man aged 45-69 years who received an inactivated influenza vaccine.

There are a few counts of this clonotype. The chain uses TRBV12-3 or TRBV12-4 and TRBJ2-5; tentatively, D is TRBD1 (5 bases). Trimming took off 6 bases at V and 1 base at J, with 15 bases between the two ends. The CDR3 sequence is 15 residues long. The CDR3 region is CASRAPLDSQETQYF. CDR3 bases: TGTGCCAGCAGGGCCCCCCTAGACAGCCAAGAGACCCAGTACTTC.

This clonotype was seen more than once but under ten times. The rearrangement links TRBV6-1 to TRBJ1-4; D is undetermined. Trimming took 7 bases from V and 4 from J, leaving 10 bases between them. This CDR3 comprises 13 residues. In germline, CDR1 is MNHNS, CDR2 SASEGT. CDR3 bases: TGTGCCAGCACCCAAGGACTTAATGAAAAACTGTTTTTT. Encoded protein: CASTQGLNEKLFF.

The rearrangement uses TRBV6-1 and TRBJ1-6; D is undetermined. Germline loops: CDR1 MNHNS, CDR2 SASEGT. The V end lost 5 bases, the J end lost 8 bases, and 16 bases lay between the germline ends. This CDR3 contains 15 residues. The CDR3 protein is CASSPLQTWHSPLHF. The CDR3, as DNA: TGTGCCAGCAGTCCCCTACAAACTTGGCATTCACCCCTCCACTTT.

Ten or more counts support this clonotype. V usage is TRBV5-1 and J usage is TRBJ1-1, with TRBD1 matching over 7 bases. CDR1 SGHRS and CDR2 YFSETQ come from the germline V gene. With 0 bases clipped from V and 11 bases from J, the junction kept 7 bases outside the gene matches. This CDR3 is 13 amino acids long. CDR3 in amino acids: CASSLVQGDWAFF. The CDR3 DNA sequence: TGCGCCAGCAGCTTGGTCCAGGGGGACTGGGCTTTCTTT.

This clonotype came up a few times. The rearrangement uses TRBV4-2 and TRBJ1-3; TRBD1 might be the D (6 bases). The CDR3 is 19 residues long. Trimming left V 3 bases short and J 0 bases short, with 21 bases between. CDR1 and CDR2 (germline): LGHNA, YNFKEQ. The CDR3 protein is CASSQEDSTIVPSGNTIYF. The CDR3 bases are TGTGCCAGCAGCCAGGAGGACAGTACCATCGTTCCCTCTGGAAACACCATATATTTT.

The V and J genes are TRBV7-9 and TRBJ1-2; a possible D gene is TRBD1 (6 bases). The CDR3 totals 13 residues. Trimming removed 1 base from V and 6 bases from J, with 9 bases in between. The germline gives CDR1 SEHNR, CDR2 FQNEAQ (reference sequence). CDR3 amino acids: CASSLDRVNGYTF. The CDR3 bases are TGTGCCAGCAGCTTAGACAGGGTAAATGGCTACACCTTC. Together with reference TRBV7-9 and TRBJ1-2, the CDR3 gives the full variable domain: DTGVSQNPRHKITKRGQNVTFRCDPISEHNRLYWYRQTLGQGPEFLTYFQNEAQLEKSRLLSDRFSAERPKGSFSTLEIQRTEQGDSAMYLCASSLDRVNGYTFGSGTRLTVV.

The chain combines TRBV9 with TRBJ2-1; no definite D call. Germline V gene lookup returns CDR1 SGDLS and CDR2 YYNGEE. V was clipped by 4 bases and J by 5 bases, with 10 bases between them. CDR3 size: 13 residues. CDR3 sequence: CASSPVPDNEQFF. The CDR3 nucleotides are TGTGCCAGCAGCCCCGTTCCAGACAATGAGCAGTTCTTC.

The V gene is TRBV28, the J gene TRBJ2-1; 11 bases are shared with TRBD2. The CDR3 is 16 residues long. CDR1 and CDR2 from the germline V gene are MDHEN and SYDVKM. V was pared by 4 bases and J by 5 bases, with 7 bases of the junction left unmatched. CDR3 nucleotides: TGTGCCAGCAGTTCACACCTACTAGCGGGGGACAATGAGCAGTTCTTC. Translated: CASSSHLLAGDNEQFF. Complete variable domain (other parts from reference TRBV28 and TRBJ2-1): DVKVTQSSRYLVKRTGEKVFLECVQDMDHENMFWYRQDPGLGLRLIYFSYDVKMKEKGDIPEGYSVSREKKERFSLILESASTNQTSMYLCASSSHLLAGDNEQFFGPGTRLTVL.

This clonotype has just a few counts. CDR3 DNA: TGTGCCAGCAGCAGGCCGGCCCCGACACACCCGGGAAATACGCAGTATTTT. Translated, it gives CASSRPAPTHPGNTQYF. The chain is built from TRBV7-9 and TRBJ2-3, with D possibly being TRBD2 (5 bases). The CDR3 extends over 17 amino acids. Trimming removed 5 bases at V and 7 bases at J, with 25 bases between. Germline V gene sequence: CDR1 SEHNR, CDR2 FQNEAQ (reference sequence).

This clonotype appeared a few times. The chain employs TRBV5-1 and TRBJ2-7; D could derive from TRBD1 or TRBD2 (7 bases each). This CDR3 has 14 residues. Trimming removed 4 bases from V and 6 bases from J, with 17 bases in between. Germline V gene lookup returns CDR1 SGHRS and CDR2 YFSETQ. As DNA, the CDR3 is TGCGCCAGCAGCATCGCAGGGGGGGCCGGCGAGCAGTACTTC. It codes for CASSIAGGAGEQYF.

This chain links TRBV12-3 or TRBV12-4 with TRBJ1-2; D remains ambiguous. CDR3 length equals 15 residues. The V end lost 6 bases, the J end lost 7 bases, and 21 bases lay between the germline ends. CDR3 sequence (DNA): TGTGCCAGCAGATTTGGACGGATCACTTATTCTGGCTACACCTTC. Translating it yields CASRFGRITYSGYTF.

The chain carries TRBV20-1 and TRBJ1-1; D remains unclear. This CDR3 has 14 residues. V lost 6 bases, J lost 2 bases, and 16 bases lay in between. CDR1 and CDR2 (germline): DFQATT, SNEGSKA (reference sequence). Here the CDR3 DNA reads TGCAGTGCCGGATCCGCTTACCCTAACACTGAAGCTTTCTTT. Translated: CSAGSAYPNTEAFF.

This clonotype was recorded many times. The chain has TRBV12-3 or TRBV12-4 and TRBJ1-5; 7 nucleotides match TRBD1. With V trimmed by 5 bases and J by 4 bases, 2 bases remained unmatched. The CDR3 sequence is 13 residues long. In DNA, the CDR3 is TGTGCCAGCAGTCTGACAGGGAATCAGCCCCAGCATTTT. Its translation is CASSLTGNQPQHF.

This clonotype was detected only a few times. This chain joins TRBV20-1 and TRBJ1-5; 9 bases agree with TRBD1. The CDR3 is 15 residues long. Trimming took 3 bases from V and 6 from J; bases not matched to a gene: 9. CDR1 DFQATT and CDR2 SNEGSKA come from the germline V gene (reference sequence). The DNA of the CDR3 is TGCAGTGCTAGTCCACAGGGGGCGCGTCCTCAGCCCCAGCATTTT. Encoded protein: CSASPQGARPQPQHF.

The V gene is TRBV19, the J gene TRBJ1-4, with 10 positions matching TRBD1. The CDR3 runs 17 residues. Germline V lookup: CDR1 LNHDA, CDR2 SQIVND (reference sequence). Trimming at V came to 5 bases and at J to 1 base, leaving 7 bases not matched to a gene. The CDR3 DNA sequence: TGTGCCAGTAGTGCCCGGGACAGGGGAGGAACTAATGAAAAACTGTTTTTT. It codes for CASSARDRGGTNEKLFF.